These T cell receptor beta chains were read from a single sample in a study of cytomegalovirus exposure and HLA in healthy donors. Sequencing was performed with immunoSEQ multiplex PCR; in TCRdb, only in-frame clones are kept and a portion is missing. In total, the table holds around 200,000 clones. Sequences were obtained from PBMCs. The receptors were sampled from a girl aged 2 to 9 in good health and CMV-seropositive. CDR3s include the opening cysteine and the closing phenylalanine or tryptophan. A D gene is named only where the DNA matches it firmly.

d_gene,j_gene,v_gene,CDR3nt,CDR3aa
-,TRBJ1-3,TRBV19,TGTGCCACCGCCAGAGGCACTGGAAACACCATATATTTT,CATARGTGNTIYF
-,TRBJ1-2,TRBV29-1,TGCAGCGTTCCGGTTGGGGCAAATGGCTACACCTTC,CSVPVGANGYTF
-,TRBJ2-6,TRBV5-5,TGTGCCAGCAGCCTATCGGGGGTCTCTGGGGCCAACGTCCTGACTTTC,CASSLSGVSGANVLTF
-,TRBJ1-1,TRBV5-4,TGTGCCAGCAGCCAGGGGTCAGAAGCTTTCTTT,CASSQGSEAFF
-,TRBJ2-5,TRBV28,TGTGCCAGCAGTTTTAGTGGGAGACTCGAGACCCAGTACTTC,CASSFSGRLETQYF
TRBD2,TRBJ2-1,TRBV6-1,TGTGCCAGCAGTGAAAGATGGGGGGGTGGTGATGAGCAGTTCTTC,CASSERWGGGDEQFF
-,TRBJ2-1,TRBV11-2,TGTGCCAGCAGGAGTTACAATGAGCAGTTCTTC,CASRSYNEQFF
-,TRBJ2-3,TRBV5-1,TGCGCCAGCAGCTTGATTCCTGGACTCCACACAGATACGCAGTATTTT,CASSLIPGLHTDTQYF
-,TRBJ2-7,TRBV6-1,TGTGCCACCAAGAAGGGGCCTACCGGCGAGCAGTACTTC,CATKKGPTGEQYF
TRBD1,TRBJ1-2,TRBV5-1,TGCGCCAGCAGCCGGAGGTGGGACAGGGCGTTAAACTATGGCTACACCTTC,CASSRRWDRALNYGYTF
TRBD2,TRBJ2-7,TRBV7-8,TGTGCCAGCAGCTTAGTGGGGGGGTCCCCCTACGAGCAGTACTTC,CASSLVGGSPYEQYF
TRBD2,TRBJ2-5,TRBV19,TGTGCCAGTAGTATTCGGGGGGGGAGGACGGAGACCCAGTACTTC,CASSIRGGRTETQYF
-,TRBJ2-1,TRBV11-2,TGTGCCAGCAGCGTCTCCGGGGAGCCCGGGGAGCAGTTCTTC,CASSVSGEPGEQFF
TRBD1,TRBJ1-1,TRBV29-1,TGCAGCGTTGAACCCCAGATCGACAGGGCTGAAGCTTTCTTT,CSVEPQIDRAEAFF